Listed below are T cell receptor beta chains from one sample, sequenced in a study of naive and memory T cell subsets. Via MiXCR, TCRdb re-called the UMI-ligation and nested PCR reads, giving one row per CDR3 protein. The table records 35,000 to 40,000 distinct CDR3 sequences, roughly 9.6% of them present only once. The material sequenced was skin, taken from a tuberculin skin test site. The origin of the receptors is an adult in good health. Both conserved end residues are part of each CDR3. D genes are given only for firm matches.

v_call d_call cdr3_aa
TRBV9 NA CASSGTLGGAPQHF
TRBV28 NA CASSLYPDRNNQPQHF
TRBV20-1 TRBD1 CSAPRSDRGPYEQYF
TRBV11-3 NA CASSLISGPQETQYF
TRBV20-1 NA CSARDVGSAGTDTQYF
TRBV5-1 TRBD2 CASSPLAGDGTQYF
TRBV3-1 TRBD2 CASSSETSGRGNYNEQFF
TRBV12-3/TRBV12-4 NA CASSFGVSSTEAFF
TRBV27 TRBD1 CASSLLGQDLREQYF
TRBV6-2/TRBV6-3 TRBD2 CASSTQPPLAGLQETQYF
TRBV28 NA CASSPLFGGGQPQHF
TRBV20-1 NA CSASSGINYGYTF
TRBV7-2 NA CASSFYGANVLTF
TRBV6-1 TRBD2 CASSEAQRGNEQFF
TRBV19 NA CATMRSGSETQYF
TRBV12-3/TRBV12-4 NA CASSLQGSSNYGYTF
TRBV7-8 TRBD2 CASSVAGGLGADTQYF
TRBV7-9 TRBD1 CASSSPKTGSYNEQFF
TRBV6-5 NA CASSYHSDCIQGRMCEQYF
TRBV6-1 NA CASSELWLVGRLSAKDIQYF
TRBV12-3/TRBV12-4 NA CASSLWAGTSTDTQYF
TRBV7-3 TRBD2 CASSYREGPTDTQYF
TRBV10-3 NA CASQRTDNQPQHF
TRBV7-2 NA CASNNGLMNTEAFF
TRBV12-3/TRBV12-4 TRBD1 CASSLEGAAYEQYF
TRBV5-1 NA CASSLARDLNMDGYTF
TRBV29-1 TRBD1 CSVPSGQGDVSNTGELFF
TRBV28 NA CASSHSSGYEQYF
TRBV5-1 NA CASTGGSKATEAFF
TRBV6-6 NA CASLCTDTQYF
TRBV7-9 TRBD1 CASLSLGQGYYGYTF
TRBV29-1 NA CSVDKQLDSTDTQYF
TRBV7-9 NA CASSLERGNQPQHF
TRBV12-3/TRBV12-4 TRBD2 CASNPSGRLATQYF
TRBV12-3/TRBV12-4 TRBD1 CASSRPLDRIMAGELFF